The source of this T cell receptor (beta chain) is a study of shared clonotypes between healthy human individuals. This CDR3 region has 13 residues. CDR1 and CDR2 (germline): LNHDA, SQIVND (reference sequence). The germline V and J ends were trimmed by 3 bases and 3 bases, with 7 bases remaining between them. Among the unsorted PBMC samples, replicate PCRs used around 300 ng DNA, 25,000 to 35,000 T cell genomes. TCRdb keeps only in-frame clones here, not all; method: immunoSEQ multiplex PCR. The sample lists approximately 500,000 clones, around 74% occurring once. Study observations and caveats: Represented diversity, genetic and exposure-history alike, was limited by few donors.

As concerns this clone: Antigen: not known. Other nucleotide sequences from this sample produce the same CDR3.

This sequence originates from a middle-aged woman in good health. Some clones in this sample may be carry-over from other donors' samples. The chain couples TRBV19 to TRBJ2-3, with D perhaps TRBD2 (5 bases). What was sequenced was PBMCs. The CDR3 loop reads CASSMSGTDTQYF. The CDR3 DNA is TGTGCCAGTAGTATGTCGGGGACAGATACGCAGTATTTT.